The T cell receptor (beta chain) under discussion was sequenced for a study of cytomegalovirus exposure and HLA in healthy donors (dated by TCRdb to 2015 to 2018). Regarding the study in general: In an earlier analysis of approximately 640 of the donors, 250 to 300 Gb of sequence data and 117 million unique TCR beta sequences from 150 million to 200 million T cells were reported. Among the roughly 430 genotyped donors, more than 70% belonged to the genetic ancestry cluster associated with self-reported Caucasian donors. The study aimed to test whether cataloging public T cell receptors could reveal signatures of past pathogen exposure. In a later analysis, previously published TCR beta repertoires from 666 donors were re-analyzed and high-resolution HLA genotyping was added so that TCR occurrence patterns could be studied. Donor age, sex, ethnicity and CMV serostatus were compiled alongside the repertoire data. Genome-wide SNP genotypes for about 60% of the roughly 700 donors were used in a later genetic analysis, which treated that subset as a discovery cohort. Typing coverage varied by locus: roughly 620-630 donors for A, B, C, DRB1 and DQB1; about 520 for DQA1; some 610 for DPA1; more than 450 for DPB1. All discovery cohort repertoires had been generated on a single sequencing platform. Using immunosequencing, the study profiled T cell repertoires from fewer than 850 subjects and related those repertoires to cytomegalovirus serostatus. An early release covering 500 to 750 HLA-typed donors comprised approximately 290 gigabases of sequencing data and tens of millions of unique TCR sequences. Among some 410 genotyped donors of the cohort, an average of around 240,000 unique TCR beta nucleotide sequences were sequenced per donor, approximately 20% of them non-productive. A separate validation cohort of approximately 130 different subjects was used in addition to the roughly 670-subject first cohort. High-throughput TCR immunosequencing, statistical association of individual TCRs with disease status, and machine learning were combined to predict cytomegalovirus infection status. HLA typing covered class I and class II loci at four-digit resolution. Roughly five DR-DQ haplotypes were handled as single units for association and clustering because linkage in the cohort was strong. In the later analysis, no new phenotypic data were used to find candidate immune exposures; instead, reliance was placed on TCR beta sequences and their occurrence across donors. An earlier analysis of about 600 of the donors used high-throughput TCR beta sequencing to judge whether each TCR beta V gene segment behaved as functional or pseudogenic. Points the paper makes about the study in general: Because some donors lacked HLA typing at each locus, the association tests relied only on the typed subset. Linkage disequilibrium might explain the correlated functional status among segregating V segments, but an unknown experimental factor could not be excluded. A later analysis associated about 17,000 TCR beta sequences with specific HLA alleles at a false discovery rate of 0.05. The only immune exposure information available for the cohort was CMV serostatus. In a later analysis, most CMV-associated TCR beta chains were found to appear HLA-restricted, with HLA associations seemingly driven largely by CMV exposure. The presence/absence analyses assumed that sequencing depth was roughly uniform across donors, and that assumption may not be true. According to a later genetic analysis, donors in an Asian-associated ancestry cluster had fewer N-insertions in productive TCRs than the approximately 650-donor mean. Most TCR sequences were seen in very few donors, while some public TCRs were found in many individuals. In an earlier analysis of 587 of the donors, most TCR beta V segments appeared in productive rearrangements about 87% or about 30% of the time, broadly matching IMGT annotations. The classifier was reported to diagnose cytomegalovirus status with high specificity and sensitivity in both the original cohort and the validation cohort. An association between a missense DCLRE1C variant and V-gene and J-gene trimming of TCR beta chains was found in a later genetic analysis and replicated in an independent cohort. When HLA alleles, especially DR and DQ, strongly co-occurred, attributing TCR associations to individual alleles was difficult. Compared with equally common non-associated chains, HLA-associated TCR beta chains in a later analysis were more clonally expanded and had lower generation probabilities. A further reported finding was that TCR beta sequences accurately predicted the HLA-A and HLA-B alleles for most subjects in the first cohort. A few of the identified cytomegalovirus-associated TCR beta chains were confirmed in vitro to be specific for cytomegalovirus antigens. According to the authors, the approach could potentially be generalized to other disease states and immunological phenotypes. Only TCR beta chains were sequenced in this cohort, and the absence of alpha or paired-chain data limited detectable features. In a later analysis, several top co-occurrence clusters were reported to appear linked to parvovirus B19, influenza, CMV and Epstein-Barr virus. Because counts were too low, roughly 17 rarely observed V segments, including chromosome 9 orphons, were left out of the earlier analysis of some 600 of the donors. A group of highly shared sequence variants was considered likely to be a technical artifact of the sequencing pipeline. In a later analysis, the rate of TCR association differed among HLA loci, with DRB1 alleles having the most associated TCRs and HLA-C alleles having the fewest. The study listed 150 to 200 TCR beta chains as associated with cytomegalovirus.

To prepare the library, the immunoSEQ multiplex PCR assay was applied. A mixture of 60 forward primers for TCR Vbeta segments and 13 reverse primers for TCR Jbeta segments was used in the multiplex PCR. A multiplex PCR assay on genomic DNA amplified the CDR3 region of rearranged TCR beta genes. On the Illumina HiSeq System, the amplified TCR beta libraries were sequenced as 87-base-pair reads. As for the original processing: Across the 600 to 700 repertoires, a later analysis counted 78 million or so unique TCR beta chains, roughly 11 million of which were shared by at least two donors. Raw reads were error-corrected and collapsed into unique sequences with a nearest-neighbor algorithm that merged closely related sequences to remove PCR and sequencing errors. Alignment of CDR3 sequences to IMGT reference sequences was used to assign V, D and J gene segments. Each retained sequence needed at least a six-nucleotide match to both a V gene segment and a J gene segment. Rearrangements were called productive when the CDR3 lacked stop codons and stayed in frame with V and J; all others were non-productive. CDR3 was defined according to IMGT convention as the region running from the second conserved V-encoded cysteine to the conserved J-encoded phenylalanine. The earlier analysis of 550 to 650 of the donors excluded any sequence lacking an unambiguous match to a single V gene segment. An earlier analysis of fewer than 750 of the donors classified V segments as functional when productive rearrangements were above 56.7% and as segregating when the standard deviation between donors was above 5%. A statistical classification framework was built for diagnosing cytomegalovirus status from the catalog of TCR beta chain sequences. V and J gene assignment, in a later analysis, came from comparing TCR nucleotide sequences with IMGT/GENE-DB human TR gene sequences. In a later analysis, CDR3 sequences and most-parsimonious VDJ recombination scenarios were assigned using the TCRdist pipeline. In a later analysis, each TCR beta chain was defined by its CDR3 amino acid sequence together with its V-gene family, and reads without a unique V-gene family were excluded. In a later analysis, 450 to 600 highly shared, low-generation-probability nucleotide sequences were removed to address suspected cross-contamination and a sequencing artifact. A later analysis calculated a clonal expansion index for each public chain from normalized within-repertoire ranks of inferred template counts. In a later analysis, generation probabilities were computed with a VDJ recombination model fitted to out-of-frame rearrangements, and the resulting probabilities were checked against IGoR. A later analysis scored TCR-TCR, TCR-HLA and TCR-CMV co-occurrence with hypergeometric tests, applying a repertoire-size bias correction to TCR pairs. To estimate false discovery rates, a later analysis permuted the HLA or CMV assignments 20 times. In a later analysis, co-occurring TCRs were grouped using DBSCAN, and TCRdist sequence similarity was added for clustering within HLA-allele-positive subsets. Co-occurrence clustering excluded repertoires with fewer than 30,000 or more than 120,000 public chains, plus five with anomalous nucleotide sharing. TCRdb retrieved this table from immuneACCESS and kept in-frame rearrangements only. Not all clones are present; in checked studies, unresolved V genes account for under half, and no reason is known for the remainder. That table supplies the V and J calls and clone size; D and trimming were determined from the DNA. For this sample there are roughly 100,000 clones; more than 75% appear just once. Together, the top ten hold roughly 4.9% of the sample.

Points on this clone: This receptor's antigen is unknown. There are no base qualities to consult, and no much larger clone falls within one base.

The cohort consisted of more than 650 healthy bone marrow donors. At the time of sampling, all cohort members were nominally healthy, though unrecorded immune exposures were likely present. The donor tested CMV seropositive, placing the donor among the 289 seropositive members of the cohort. A peripheral blood sample was provided by each donor, and peripheral blood mononuclear cells were used for TCR beta sequencing. Genomic DNA was extracted from the blood cell samples with the Qiagen DNeasy Blood Extraction Kit. The sequenced sample consisted of PBMCs. The receptor's source is a woman under 30 in good health and CMV-seropositive.

Here the CDR3 is given as CASSLGQGEYQPQHF. In nucleotides, the sequence is TGTGCCAGCAGCCTCGGACAGGGGGAATATCAGCCCCAGCATTTT. The chain is made from TRBV7-9 and TRBJ1-5; 10 of the junction bases match TRBD1. The CDR3 spans 15 residues, from the cysteine through the phenylalanine. Just CDR3 DNA is preserved here, 45 bases in frame from base 1. The germline V gene (reference sequence) gives CDR1 as SEHNR and CDR2 as FQNEAQ. Here V drops 5 bases and J drops 5 bases, and the junction holds 6 bases not matched to any gene.